This T cell receptor beta chain was obtained from a study of T-cell reconstitution after alpha-beta-depleted transplantation in children. This clonotype was picked up a small number of times. Unique molecular identifiers were incorporated when the TCRbeta library was constructed. TCRdb called the PCR reads again in MiXCR, with one record for every CDR3 protein. The sample consists of approximately 400,000 distinct CDR3 sequences, roughly a tenth of them appearing once. Germline CDR1 MNHEY, CDR2 SVGAGI. Deletions cut 2 bases from V and 3 bases from J, with 8 bases between. This CDR3 comprises 13 residues.

The sequence was obtained from a human donor who donated a stem cell graft to a child with acute myeloid leukemia. The material was PBMCs from the stem cell graft donor, obtained from the stem cell graft. The V gene is TRBV6-5, the J gene TRBJ2-7; D gene uncertain. The CDR3 DNA follows: TGTGCCAGCAGTTACAAAAGGTTCTACGAGCAGTACGTC. Protein product: CASSYKRFYEQYV.